The 15 T cell receptor beta chains reported below all come from one sample, sequenced in a study of blood T cell repertoires in COVID-19. The method was immunoSEQ multiplex PCR; TCRdb's version includes in-frame clones alone and lacks a portion of them. The table records approximately 200,000 clones, approximately 86% of them present only once. What was sequenced was PBMCs or T cells enriched from blood (not recorded which). These receptor sequences come from a woman in her 30s who had been exposed to COVID-19.

J is TRBJ1-4 and V is TRBV5-1, with D perhaps TRBD1 (6 bases). CDR1 is SGHRS and CDR2 is YFSETQ in the germline V gene. Trimming cost V 4 bases and J 8 bases, with 18 bases left between them. The CDR3 runs to 15 residues. The CDR3 sequence is CASSEGRTQGEKLFF. CDR3 DNA: TGCGCCAGCAGCGAAGGACGGACCCAGGGGGAAAAACTGTTTTTT.

This sequence joins TRBV19 and TRBJ2-2, with 11 positions matching TRBD1. With 0 bases clipped from V and 4 bases from J, the junction kept 4 bases outside the gene matches. This CDR3 is 17 amino acids long. Germline CDR1 is LNHDA and CDR2 is SQIVND (reference sequence). CDR3 protein: CASSIDRGTGGTGELFF. CDR3 bases: TGTGCCAGTAGTATAGATCGAGGGACAGGGGGCACCGGGGAGCTGTTTTTT. The full variable domain, rest sourced from reference TRBV19 and TRBJ2-2, is DGGITQSPKYLFRKEGQNVTLSCEQNLNHDAMYWYRQDPGQGLRLIYYSQIVNDFQKGDIAEGYSVSREKKESFPLTVTSAQKNPTAFYLCASSIDRGTGGTGELFFGEGSRLTVL.

The chain employs TRBV5-1 and TRBJ1-2, with TRBD1 matching 9 bases. V gave up 4 bases and J gave up 1 base; unmatched junction bases: 8. Germline V CDR1 and CDR2: SGHRS, YFSETQ. The CDR3 spans 16 residues. CDR3 loop: CASSPLTGGSNYGYTF. DNA of the CDR3: TGCGCCAGCAGCCCCTTGACAGGGGGGAGTAACTATGGCTACACCTTC. Full variable domain (outside the CDR3, taken from reference TRBV5-1 and TRBJ1-2): KAGVTQTPRYLIKTRGQQVTLSCSPISGHRSVSWYQQTPGQGLQFLFEYFSETQRNKGNFPGRFSGRQFSNSRSEMNVSTLELGDSALYLCASSPLTGGSNYGYTFGSGTRLTVV.

This sequence joins TRBV11-1 and TRBJ1-1, with D possibly matching TRBD1 (6 bases). This CDR3 spans 14 amino acids. Deletions cut 2 bases from V and 4 bases from J, with 11 bases between. Germline CDR1 reads SGHAT; CDR2 reads FQDESV (reference sequence). The CDR3, as DNA: TGTGCCAGCAGCTTATACCAGGGGAGCACTGAAGCTTTCTTT. Its translation is CASSLYQGSTEAFF.

Comments on this clone: This same CDR3 is encoded by further DNA sequences in the sample. This rearrangement joins TRBV9 to TRBJ2-2; 9 nucleotides match TRBD1. J lost 0 bases, V lost 0 bases, and 0 bases had no gene match. Germline-derived CDR1 and CDR2 are SGDLS and YYNGEE. CDR3 length: 16 residues. CDR3 coding DNA: TGTGCCAGCAGCGTAGGGACAGGGGCGAACACCGGGGAGCTGTTTTTT. Its translation is CASSVGTGANTGELFF.

In regard to this clone: One end of the junction varies from germline; a read error may be responsible. The chain carries TRBV14 and TRBJ1-3; a possible D gene is TRBD1 (6 bases). The CDR3 totals 16 residues. Germline V gene sequence: CDR1 SGHDN, CDR2 FVKESK. As DNA, the CDR3 is TGTGCCAGCAGTCAAGCAGGGGCGTGGACTGGAAACACCATATATTTT. Amino acid sequence: CASSQAGAWTGNTIYF.

This chain connects TRBV5-1 to TRBJ2-5; 11 nucleotides line up with TRBD1. Per the germline V gene, CDR1 is SGHRS and CDR2 is YFSETQ. With 4 bases clipped from V and 5 bases from J, the junction kept 4 bases outside the gene matches. The CDR3 runs to 14 residues. The CDR3 bases are TGCGCCAGCAGCATGGACAGGGGGCAGGAGACCCAGTACTTC. This gives the protein CASSMDRGQETQYF. The entire variable domain, with the rest obtained from reference TRBV5-1 and TRBJ2-5, is as follows: KAGVTQTPRYLIKTRGQQVTLSCSPISGHRSVSWYQQTPGQGLQFLFEYFSETQRNKGNFPGRFSGRQFSNSRSEMNVSTLELGDSALYLCASSMDRGQETQYFGPGTRLLVL.

This clone was seen only once. The genes are TRBV19 and TRBJ2-7; 9 nucleotides agree with TRBD1. From germline, CDR1 is LNHDA and CDR2 SQIVND (reference sequence). The CDR3 contains 14 residues. Germline trimming cut 6 bases from V and 4 bases from J; bases unmatched to any gene: 7. The CDR3 sequence is CASSPDRGAYEQYF. CDR3 DNA: TGTGCCAGTAGCCCCGACAGGGGGGCTTACGAGCAGTACTTC.

The chain joins TRBV19 to TRBJ1-2; D is undetermined. The ends were cut back, 5 bases at V and 2 bases at J, with 15 bases in the middle. CDR3 length equals 15 residues. From germline, CDR1 is LNHDA and CDR2 SQIVND (reference sequence). CDR3 in amino acids: CASSPSARKNYGYTF. The CDR3 DNA is TGTGCCAGTAGTCCATCGGCCAGGAAGAACTATGGCTACACCTTC. The full variable domain, completed using reference TRBV19 and TRBJ1-2, is DGGITQSPKYLFRKEGQNVTLSCEQNLNHDAMYWYRQDPGQGLRLIYYSQIVNDFQKGDIAEGYSVSREKKESFPLTVTSAQKNPTAFYLCASSPSARKNYGYTFGSGTRLTVV.

The chain recombines TRBV4-1 with TRBJ1-2; the D is unclear. Germline loops: CDR1 MGHRA, CDR2 YSYEKL. The ends were cut back, 0 bases at V and 0 bases at J, with 8 bases in the middle. The CDR3 is made up of 15 amino acids. The CDR3 DNA follows: TGCGCCAGCAGCCAAGATTTGGGAGCTAACTATGGCTACACCTTC. Its protein is CASSQDLGANYGYTF.

This clone occurred a few times. The chain links TRBV6-5 to TRBJ1-5; D is unclear. Trimming stripped 6 bases from V and 5 bases from J, with 14 bases between. Germline values: CDR1 MNHEY, CDR2 SVGAGI. The CDR3 spans 14 residues. Here the CDR3 reads CASSPRGEDQPQHF. DNA for the CDR3: TGTGCCAGCAGCCCACGGGGAGAAGATCAGCCCCAGCATTTT.

This rearrangement joins TRBV30 to TRBJ2-7, with TRBD1 as a possible D gene (5 bases). The V end lost 2 bases, the J end lost 5 bases, and 10 bases lay between the germline ends. CDR1 GTSNPN and CDR2 SVGIG come from the germline V gene (reference sequence). The CDR3 runs 12 residues. CDR3 DNA: TGTGCCTGGAGTCAAGGGGCCCACGAGCAGTACTTC. Amino acid sequence: CAWSQGAHEQYF.

This chain joins TRBV9 and TRBJ1-2, with D maybe TRBD1 (5 bases). The CDR3 covers 15 residues. V was clipped by 0 bases and J by 3 bases, with 12 bases between them. Per germline, CDR1 SGDLS and CDR2 YYNGEE. The CDR3 DNA is TGTGCCAGCAGCGTAGTCAGGGAGCGGGACTATGGCTACACCTTC. Translating it yields CASSVVRERDYGYTF.

The chain links TRBV9 to TRBJ2-1, with 7 bases that match TRBD1. CDR3 length: 15 residues. From germline, CDR1 is SGDLS and CDR2 YYNGEE. After removal of 4 bases from V and 4 bases from J, the junction contained 8 bases not matched to a gene. CDR3 nucleotides: TGTGCCAGCAGCAAAACCGGGACAGAATACAATGAGCAGTTCTTC. Amino acid sequence: CASSKTGTEYNEQFF.

This chain uses TRBV29-1 with TRBJ2-3; TRBD1 matches 11 bases. CDR1 SQVTM and CDR2 ANQGSEA come from the germline V gene. J gave up 4 bases and V 4 bases, and 7 bases lay outside the gene matches. The CDR3 has 15 amino acids. CDR3 loop: CSVGRTGGRADTQYF. The CDR3 nucleotides are TGCAGCGTTGGGAGGACAGGGGGCAGGGCAGATACGCAGTATTTT.